The 8 T cell receptor beta chains listed next were all sequenced from one sample in a study of shared clonotypes between healthy human individuals (dated by TCRdb to 2020 to 2022). Receptor amplification or capture employed the immunoSEQ multiplex PCR assay. TCRdb carries this immuneACCESS record with in-frame sequences only. Its versions omit some clonotypes, under half of them owing to an unresolved V gene in the studies checked, with the rest unexplained. The sample table records some 2,100,000 clones; under 95% of these occur just once. Over 1.5% of the sample is taken by the ten largest. For the CD8 naive samples, CD45RO-negative cells were positively selected for CCR7, yielding a CD45RA+CCR7+ population from which TemRA cells were excluded. Material: naive CD8+ T cells from PBMCs. Sample cell subset or site, as interpreted from the label and publication: CD45RA+CCR7+. These receptors were obtained from a young man in good health. Some clones in this sample may be carry-over from other donors' samples.

The V gene is TRBV7-9, the J gene TRBJ2-1; D gene uncertain. CDR3 size: 15 residues. The V gene's germline CDR1 is SEHNR and CDR2 FQNEAQ (reference sequence). Trimming removed 4 bases at V and 0 bases at J, with 10 bases between. The CDR3 protein is CASSSSESSYNEQFF. CDR3 DNA: TGTGCCAGCAGCTCAAGCGAGAGCTCCTACAATGAGCAGTTCTTC.

The CDR3 nucleotides are TGTGCCAGCAGTGAATTATCGGGGACAGTTGGCTGGGGAGGCTACACCTTC. Translating it yields CASSELSGTVGWGGYTF. The rearrangement joins TRBV25-1 to TRBJ1-2, with 7 nucleotides matching TRBD1. CDR3 length: 17 amino acids. Germline trimming cut 1 base from V and 8 bases from J; bases unmatched to any gene: 16. CDR1 and CDR2 from the germline V gene are MGHDK and SYGVNS.

The gene calls are TRBV7-9 and TRBJ2-7; a possible D gene is TRBD2 (6 bases). CDR1 and CDR2 (germline): SEHNR, FQNEAQ (reference sequence). The CDR3 length is 15 residues. Deletions cut 5 bases from V and 1 base from J, with 15 bases between. Here the CDR3 reads CASSRGTAHSYEQYF. Written as DNA, the CDR3 is TGTGCCAGCAGCCGGGGGACGGCTCATTCCTACGAGCAGTACTTC.

The rearrangement uses TRBV9 and TRBJ1-4, with a weak D call TRBD1 (6 bases). Trimming took 4 bases from V and 0 from J, leaving 13 bases between them. This CDR3 comprises 16 residues. CDR1 is SGDLS and CDR2 is YYNGEE in the germline V gene. CDR3 loop: CASSPQGTATNEKLFF. For the CDR3, the DNA is TGTGCCAGCAGCCCTCAGGGGACTGCAACTAATGAAAAACTGTTTTTT. The full variable domain, rest sourced from reference TRBV9 and TRBJ1-4, is DSGVTQTPKHLITATGQRVTLRCSPRSGDLSVYWYQQSLDQGLQFLIQYYNGEERAKGNILERFSAQQFPDLHSELNLSSLELGDSALYFCASSPQGTATNEKLFFGSGTQLSVL.

The chain is built from TRBV5-1 and TRBJ2-5; D is undetermined. The germline CDR1 and CDR2 sequences are SGHRS and YFSETQ. Trimming took 3 bases from V and 13 from J, leaving 13 bases between them. This CDR3 spans 11 amino acids. DNA of the CDR3: TGCGCCAGCAGCTACGGGCCTTTATCGTACTTC. Encoded protein: CASSYGPLSYF.

The V gene is TRBV5-4, the J gene TRBJ2-7; 13 positions match TRBD2. J lost 2 bases, V lost 2 bases, and 1 base had no gene match. The CDR3 runs 15 residues. CDR1 and CDR2 (germline): SGHNT, YYREEE (reference sequence). The DNA of the CDR3 is TGTGCCAGCAGCTTCGGGACTAGCGGGACCTACGAGCAGTACTTC. Its protein is CASSFGTSGTYEQYF. Filled out from reference TRBV5-4 and TRBJ2-7, the complete variable domain reads ETGVTQSPTHLIKTRGQQVTLRCSSQSGHNTVSWYQQALGQGPQFIFQYYREEENGRGNFPPRFSGLQFPNYSSELNVNALELDDSALYLCASSFGTSGTYEQYFGPGTRLTVT.

The CDR3 region has the DNA TGTGCCAGCAGTTTATGGCGCGGGGCTGAAGCTTTCTTT. Translated, it gives CASSLWRGAEAFF. The chain is built from TRBV28 and TRBJ1-1; D uncertain. The germline gives CDR1 MDHEN, CDR2 SYDVKM. This CDR3 has 13 amino acids. Trimming shortened V by 0 bases and J by 6 bases, and 8 bases separated the two germline ends.

The chain combines TRBV9 with TRBJ2-3; TRBD2 matches at 9 bases. The length of the CDR3 is 16 residues. The germline V gene has CDR1 SGDLS and CDR2 YYNGEE. Trimming took 4 bases from V and 3 from J; bases not matched to a gene: 9. The CDR3 DNA is TGTGCCAGCAGCCCCCACAGCGGGAGGTTGACAGATACGCAGTATTTT. Translated: CASSPHSGRLTDTQYF.